This T cell receptor beta chain is drawn from a study of blood T cell repertoires in COVID-19. Study at large: Donors in the United States, Italy and Spain gave samples during acute or convalescent COVID-19. From T cells, B-cell-depleted T cells, or PBMCs came the material, which was cDNA or gDNA.

The CDR3 is 15 amino acids. V was pared by 5 bases and J by 2 bases, with 15 bases between. Germline loops: CDR1 LNHDA, CDR2 SQIVND (reference sequence). The table came from immunoSEQ multiplex PCR; TCRdb's copy has only in-frame clones and leaves some out. The sample consists of about 280,000 clones, around 85% of them appearing once. This clonotype was sampled from a man aged 50-60 years with active or convalescent COVID-19. The sample taken for sequencing was peripheral blood. The chain recombines TRBV19 with TRBJ1-1, with D possibly TRBD1 on 5 matching bases. The DNA for the CDR3 is TGTGCCAGTAGTGCTCAGGGCGGAGTAAACACTGAAGCTTTCTTT. As protein: CASSAQGGVNTEAFF. The complete variable domain, with remaining parts taken from reference TRBV19 and TRBJ1-1, reads DGGITQSPKYLFRKEGQNVTLSCEQNLNHDAMYWYRQDPGQGLRLIYYSQIVNDFQKGDIAEGYSVSREKKESFPLTVTSAQKNPTAFYLCASSAQGGVNTEAFFGQGTRLTVV.